Presented here are 19 T cell receptor beta chains from one specimen sequenced in a study of TIL therapy for anti-PD-1-resistant metastatic lung cancer (dated by TCRdb to the early 2020s). The sample's time point label, decoded: pre-treatment sample, taken before nivolumab and TIL therapy. TCR beta CDR3 regions were amplified from genomic DNA by bias-controlled multiplex PCR with the immunoSEQ v3 hsTCRB kit. What TCRdb holds here is the immuneACCESS table cut down to in-frame rearrangements. Part of the clones is not present; checked against another copy, under half of the missing clones reflect an unresolved V gene, and the others are unexplained. This sample gives tens of thousands of clones in total; about 80% of them show up just once. Clones ranked in the top ten supply roughly 5% of the sample. The source was blood, collected at baseline. These receptors came from a woman between 25 and 80 years old with non-small cell lung cancer.

The chain joins TRBV6-1 to TRBJ2-4; 8 nucleotides line up with TRBD1. Germline CDR1 is MNHNS and CDR2 is SASEGT. V trimming: 7 bases; J trimming: 9 bases; junction bases outside the gene matches: 11. The CDR3 has 14 amino acids. This CDR3 reads CASTTKTGGGIQYF. CDR3 nucleotides: TGTGCCAGCACCACGAAAACAGGGGGTGGCATTCAGTACTTC.

The CDR3 is CASTRGTEAFF. The CDR3 region has the DNA TGTGCCAGCACCAGGGGGACAGAAGCTTTCTTT. The rearrangement links TRBV6-5 to TRBJ1-1, with 7 bases aligning to TRBD1. The CDR3 spans 11 residues. The germline V gene encodes CDR1 MNHEY and CDR2 SVGAGI. The V and J ends lost 7 bases and 8 bases, in that order; junction bases with no gene match: 4.

The chain carries TRBV19 and TRBJ1-4; no definite D call. There are 15 residues in the CDR3. Germline V gives CDR1 LNHDA, CDR2 SQIVND (reference sequence). V lost 0 bases and J lost 8, with 13 bases in between. The CDR3: CASSIESGRKEKLFF. The CDR3, as DNA: TGTGCCAGTAGTATAGAATCTGGAAGAAAAGAAAAACTGTTTTTT.

The chain joins TRBV5-4 to TRBJ1-6; 9 bases map to TRBD1. J gave up 9 bases and V 5 bases, and 6 bases lay outside the gene matches. The CDR3 is made up of 14 amino acids. Per the germline V gene, CDR1 is SGHNT and CDR2 is YYREEE (reference sequence). DNA of the CDR3: TGTGCCAGCAGACGGACAGGGGACGGTTCACCCCTCCACTTT. It specifies CASRRTGDGSPLHF.

The chain links TRBV5-1 to TRBJ1-1; D call uncertain. The CDR3 sequence is 15 residues long. The V end was cut by 2 bases, the J end by 1 base, with 12 bases between. Germline V lookup: CDR1 SGHRS, CDR2 YFSETQ. The CDR3 is CASSFESDWNTEAFF. The DNA of the CDR3 is TGCGCCAGCAGCTTCGAATCGGACTGGAACACTGAAGCTTTCTTT.

The V call is TRBV5-1, the J call TRBJ2-6, with 12 bases that match TRBD1. CDR1 is SGHRS, CDR2 YFSETQ, per germline. The junction had 8 bases not matched to a gene; V was cut back by 4 bases and J by 0 bases. This CDR3 has 19 amino acids. The CDR3 loop is CASSLGQGAVYSGANVLTF. DNA for the CDR3: TGCGCCAGCAGCCTGGGACAGGGGGCTGTTTACTCTGGGGCCAACGTCCTGACTTTC.

The V and J genes are TRBV28 and TRBJ2-5; possible D gene TRBD1, 5 bases. Trimming pared 5 bases from V and 5 bases from J, leaving 18 bases between. CDR1 and CDR2 (germline): MDHEN, SYDVKM. CDR3 length: 15 residues. In DNA form, the CDR3 reads TGTGCCAGCAGTGAGCCAAGGGGCTTAAGGGAGACCCAGTACTTC. It yields the protein CASSEPRGLRETQYF. Looking up the rest from reference TRBV28 and TRBJ2-5 gives the full variable domain: DVKVTQSSRYLVKRTGEKVFLECVQDMDHENMFWYRQDPGLGLRLIYFSYDVKMKEKGDIPEGYSVSREKKERFSLILESASTNQTSMYLCASSEPRGLRETQYFGPGTRLLVL.

J is TRBJ2-1 and V is TRBV7-2; 8 bases map to TRBD2. In germline, CDR1 is SGHTA, CDR2 FQGNSA. The CDR3 contains 16 residues. V shed 2 bases and J 5 bases; nucleotides not matched to a gene: 8. Here the CDR3 DNA reads TGTGCCAGCAGCTTAAGGAGGCCCGGGGGGGACAATGAGCAGTTCTTC. It yields the protein CASSLRRPGGDNEQFF. The variable domain in full, with the rest retrieved from reference TRBV7-2 and TRBJ2-1, is GAGVSQSPSNKVTEKGKDVELRCDPISGHTALYWYRQSLGQGLEFLIYFQGNSAPDKSGLPSDRFSAERTGGSVSTLTIQRTQQEDSAVYLCASSLRRPGGDNEQFFGPGTRLTVL.

The sample holds a few counts of this clone. V is TRBV28 and J is TRBJ2-7, with TRBD1 identical over 9 bases. V was pared by 6 bases and J by 2 bases, with 17 bases of the junction left unmatched. CDR1 and CDR2 from the germline V gene are MDHEN and SYDVKM. This CDR3 comprises 18 residues. CDR3 coding DNA: TGTGCCAGCAGCCTCCGGGACAGGGAAGGCGGGCATCCCTACGAGCAGTACTTC. Translating gives CASSLRDREGGHPYEQYF.

The CDR3 DNA follows: TGCGCCAGCAGCTTCCTTAGGGACAATGAGCAGTTCTTC. Translating it yields CASSFLRDNEQFF. This chain uses TRBV5-1 with TRBJ2-1, with D unclear. Germline V gene sequence: CDR1 SGHRS, CDR2 YFSETQ. CDR3 length: 13 residues. V lost 2 bases and J 5 bases, leaving 8 bases between the germline ends.

The V call is TRBV10-1, the J call TRBJ2-4; no clear D gene. The CDR3 is made up of 16 amino acids. Between the trimmed V and J ends, which lost 0 bases and 1 base, there was a span of 10 bases. The germline CDR1 and CDR2 sequences are WNHNN and SYGVQD (reference sequence). CDR3 nucleotide sequence: TGCGCCAGCAGTGAGTCTGGTCCGGCTGCCAAAAACATTCAGTACTTC. Protein: CASSESGPAAKNIQYF.

The gene calls are TRBV19 and TRBJ2-7; TRBD1 might be the D (6 bases). Trimming shortened V by 5 bases and J by 2 bases, and 13 bases separated the two germline ends. From germline, CDR1 is LNHDA and CDR2 SQIVND (reference sequence). The CDR3 length is 14 residues. The CDR3 nucleotides read TGTGCCAGTAGTCGAGGACAGACTGCCTACGAGCAGTACTTC. Its protein product is CASSRGQTAYEQYF.

In this sample, this clone turned up once. This sequence joins TRBV7-9 and TRBJ2-1, with 7 bases fitting TRBD2. The CDR3 covers 15 residues. CDR1 and CDR2 from the germline V gene are SEHNR and FQNEAQ (reference sequence). After removal of 8 bases from V and 4 bases from J, the junction contained 11 bases not matched to a gene. The CDR3 region has the DNA TGTGCCAGCTCCGAGACGGGGGGAATTTACAATGAGCAGTTCTTC. It encodes CASSETGGIYNEQFF.

This rearrangement joins TRBV19 to TRBJ2-1; the match to TRBD1 covers 7 bases. Germline V gives CDR1 LNHDA, CDR2 SQIVND (reference sequence). With V trimmed by 3 bases and J by 12 bases, 2 bases remained unmatched. CDR3 length: 11 residues. CDR3 coding DNA: TGTGCCAGTAGTATGGGACAGCGGCAGTTCTTC. Translation: CASSMGQRQFF.

This chain links TRBV7-2 with TRBJ2-7, with D possibly matching TRBD1 (6 bases). From germline, CDR1 is SGHTA and CDR2 FQGNSA. CDR3 length: 13 residues. V lost 5 bases, J lost 0 bases, and 8 bases lay in between. The CDR3: CASSPDSSYEQYF. The CDR3, as DNA: TGTGCCAGCAGCCCGGACAGCTCCTACGAGCAGTACTTC.

The gene calls are TRBV13 and TRBJ1-1; no definite D call. Germline CDR1 PRHDT, CDR2 FYEKMQ (reference sequence). Trimming shortened V by 4 bases and J by 5 bases, and 14 bases separated the two germline ends. The CDR3 loop spans 14 amino acids. The DNA of the CDR3 is TGTGCCAGCAGCTCGATATTGCGGGGAACTGAAGCTTTCTTT. Translating gives CASSSILRGTEAFF.

This clone came up many times. The chain recombines TRBV2 with TRBJ2-7; TRBD1 matches 8 bases. The V and J ends lost 3 bases and 2 bases, in that order; junction bases with no gene match: 9. This CDR3 region has 16 residues. Germline V gene lookup returns CDR1 SNHLY and CDR2 FYNNEI. DNA of the CDR3: TGTGCCAGCAGTGATTTCGGGACAGGTTCTACCTACGAGCAGTACTTC. Its protein is CASSDFGTGSTYEQYF.

The genes are TRBV27 and TRBJ2-1, with 8 nucleotides matching TRBD1. The CDR3 has 14 amino acids. V lost 10 bases, J lost 5 bases, and 10 bases stayed unmatched. The germline CDR1 and CDR2 sequences are MNHEY and SMNVEV (reference sequence). The CDR3 DNA sequence: TGTGCCACCTACTCGGTGACAGGGGACAATGAGCAGTTCTTC. Translation: CATYSVTGDNEQFF.

This clone was recorded once. V is TRBV19 and J is TRBJ1-5; D gene uncertain. The CDR3 has 16 residues. Germline V gene data show CDR1 as LNHDA and CDR2 as SQIVND (reference sequence). Deletions cut 6 bases from V and 0 bases from J, with 15 bases between. The CDR3 nucleotides read TGTGCCAGTAGCAAACTCACGGACTATAGCAATCAGCCCCAGCATTTT. Amino acids: CASSKLTDYSNQPQHF.